Listed here are 27 T cell receptor beta chains from one sample, sequenced in a study of Graves' ophthalmopathy and Graves' hyperthyroidism. Transcripts of RNA were the source for amplifying TCR beta CDR3 regions. RT-PCR with HTBI primers came first, then second-round multiplex PCR. One entry per CDR3 protein, called by TCRdb with MiXCR from the multiplex PCR reads. The table shows a few hundred thousand distinct CDR3 sequences, with around 21% occurring only once. The sequencing input was peripheral blood. The receptors stem from a woman aged 18-29 years with stable Graves' hyperthyroidism.

This sequence joins TRBV6-1 and TRBJ2-2; 8 nucleotides line up with TRBD2. V was clipped by 8 bases and J by 4 bases; unmatched bases: 9. CDR3 size: 15 residues. Germline V gene lookup returns CDR1 MNHNS and CDR2 SASEGT. Written as DNA, the CDR3 is TGTGCCAGCCTAACCGGGACTAGTGGCACCGGGGAGCTGTTTTTT. Encoded protein: CASLTGTSGTGELFF.

This clonotype was counted ten times or more. The chain employs TRBV20-1 and TRBJ2-7; 11 bases are a match to TRBD1. The germline gives CDR1 DFQATT, CDR2 SNEGSKA (reference sequence). This CDR3 region has 15 residues. V shed 1 base and J 3 bases; nucleotides not matched to a gene: 5. The CDR3 nucleotides read TGCAGTGCTAGAGGGGGACAGGGGGAATACTACGAGCAGTACTTC. This translates into CSARGGQGEYYEQYF.

This clonotype showed up just a few times. The rearrangement links TRBV28 to TRBJ2-7; 11 positions agree with TRBD2. V trimming: 5 bases; J trimming: 4 bases; junction bases outside the gene matches: 7. Germline assignment: CDR1 MDHEN and CDR2 SYDVKM. This CDR3 region has 15 residues. The CDR3 sequence is CASSKLAGVFYEQYF. DNA of the CDR3: TGTGCCAGCAGTAAACTAGCGGGAGTCTTTTACGAGCAGTACTTC. Full variable domain (outside the CDR3, taken from reference TRBV28 and TRBJ2-7): DVKVTQSSRYLVKRTGEKVFLECVQDMDHENMFWYRQDPGLGLRLIYFSYDVKMKEKGDIPEGYSVSREKKERFSLILESASTNQTSMYLCASSKLAGVFYEQYFGPGTRLTVT.

The sample holds many counts of this clonotype. A much larger clone lies a single base off, so this may be a read error. The chain combines TRBV7-9 with TRBJ2-7; 8 bases align to TRBD2. Losses at the gene ends were 5 bases for V and 2 bases for J; bases not matched to a gene: 5. The CDR3 runs to 14 residues. Germline V gene sequence: CDR1 SEHNR, CDR2 FQNEAQ (reference sequence). The CDR3 reads CASSTGTRAYEQYF. The CDR3 DNA follows: TGTGCCAGCAGCACCGGGACTAGGGCCTACGAGCAGTACTTC. Supplemented by reference TRBV7-9 and TRBJ2-7, the full variable domain reads DTGVSQNPRHKITKRGQNVTFRCDPISEHNRLYWYRQTLGQGPEFLTYFQNEAQLEKSRLLSDRFSAERPKGSFSTLEIQRTEQGDSAMYLCASSTGTRAYEQYFGPGTRLTVT.

The V gene is TRBV7-3, the J gene TRBJ2-7; D might be TRBD2 (6 bases). The ends were cut back, 4 bases at V and 7 bases at J, with 14 bases in the middle. The germline CDR1 and CDR2 sequences are SGHTA and FQGTGA. The CDR3 sequence is 13 residues long. The CDR3 DNA reads as TGTGCCAGCAGCTCTGGGTACGGGACTGAGCAGTACTTC. Translated: CASSSGYGTEQYF.

This clonotype has a count of ten or more. This chain links TRBV12-3 or TRBV12-4 with TRBJ2-7; perhaps D is TRBD1 or TRBD2 (5 bases each). CDR3 length equals 13 residues. Trimming took off 10 bases at V and 3 bases at J, with 16 bases between the two ends. CDR3 coding DNA: TGTGCCACATCATGGGGGTCTGTCTACGAGCAGTACTTC. It encodes CATSWGSVYEQYF.

This clonotype showed up many times. The J gene is TRBJ2-7, the V gene TRBV13; 8 positions match TRBD1. V was clipped by 0 bases and J by 7 bases; unmatched bases: 5. Germline values: CDR1 PRHDT, CDR2 FYEKMQ (reference sequence). The CDR3 covers 14 residues. In DNA, the CDR3 is TGTGCCAGCAGCTTAGGCGGACAGGGAAGGGAGCAGTACTTC. Translation gives CASSLGGQGREQYF.

This clonotype was counted at least ten times. The chain couples TRBV29-1 to TRBJ1-1; the D is unclear. Germline lookup yields CDR1 SQVTM and CDR2 ANQGSEA. The V end lost 4 bases, the J end lost 0 bases, and 9 bases lay between the germline ends. The CDR3 has 13 amino acids. CDR3 in amino acids: CSVGNSLNTEAFF. In DNA form, the CDR3 reads TGCAGCGTTGGAAACAGCTTGAACACTGAAGCTTTCTTT.

In this sample, this clonotype turned up many times. This chain connects TRBV7-2 to TRBJ1-2; the D is unclear. Trimming cost V 2 bases and J 6 bases, with 10 bases left between them. The CDR3 extends over 13 amino acids. The V gene's germline CDR1 is SGHTA and CDR2 FQGNSA. CDR3 DNA sequence: TGTGCCAGCAGCTTATCGGGGTTCAATGGCTACACCTTC. Translation: CASSLSGFNGYTF. Variable domain in full (rest from reference TRBV7-2 and TRBJ1-2): GAGVSQSPSNKVTEKGKDVELRCDPISGHTALYWYRQSLGQGLEFLIYFQGNSAPDKSGLPSDRFSAERTGGSVSTLTIQRTQQEDSAVYLCASSLSGFNGYTFGSGTRLTVV.

This clonotype was observed a single time. The V gene is TRBV25-1, the J gene TRBJ2-7, with D perhaps being TRBD1 or TRBD2 (6 bases each). The length of the CDR3 is 14 residues. Germline V gives CDR1 MGHDK, CDR2 SYGVNS. Deletions cut 6 bases from V and 2 bases from J, with 14 bases between. The CDR3 coding sequence is TGTGCCAGCAGCGTCAGGGGAGGACCCTACGAGCAGTACTTC. Protein sequence: CASSVRGGPYEQYF.

This clonotype was recorded once. At one end, the junction sequence differs from germline, possibly due to a read error. The CDR3 sequence: CASSTSGNSGDLFF. For the CDR3, the DNA is TGTGCCAGTAGTACTAGCGGGAACTCCGGGGATCTGTTTTTT. The V gene is TRBV19, the J gene TRBJ2-2; TRBD2 agrees at 9 bases. This CDR3 is built from 14 residues. Germline-derived CDR1 and CDR2 are LNHDA and SQIVND (reference sequence).

CDR3 DNA sequence: TGCAGCGTTGGGGACAGGACAAACATTCAGTACTTC. Amino acid sequence: CSVGDRTNIQYF. The rearrangement links TRBV29-1 to TRBJ2-4; TRBD1 agrees at 8 bases. With 4 bases clipped from V and 6 bases from J, the junction kept 2 bases outside the gene matches. The CDR3 has 12 amino acids. Germline CDR1 reads SQVTM; CDR2 reads ANQGSEA.

This clonotype was observed at least ten times. The chain links TRBV4-2 to TRBJ2-7, with 13 positions matching TRBD2. The CDR3 runs 17 residues. V was clipped by 4 bases and J by 0 bases; unmatched bases: 6. Germline V CDR1 and CDR2: LGHNA, YNFKEQ. In DNA, the CDR3 is TGTGCCAGCAGCCCCGGACTAGCGGGAGTTCGCTCCTACGAGCAGTACTTC. Translation: CASSPGLAGVRSYEQYF.

As regards this clonotype: One end of the junction varies from germline; a read error may be responsible. The genes are TRBV20-1 and TRBJ2-7; 7 bases are a match to TRBD2. Germline V gene lookup returns CDR1 DFQATT and CDR2 SNEGSKA (reference sequence). The CDR3 is 15 amino acids. CDR3 region: CSAYSLAVESYDQYF. The CDR3 DNA sequence: TGCAGTGCCTACTCTCTAGCGGTAGAATCCTACGATCAGTACTTC.

This clonotype was observed many times. The chain has TRBV29-1 and TRBJ1-1; D possibly corresponds to TRBD1 (6 bases). V was pared by 7 bases and J by 1 base, with 13 bases between. The CDR3 runs 13 residues. Looked up from germline, CDR1 is SQVTM and CDR2 is ANQGSEA. The CDR3 here is CSAHRESNTEAFF. DNA for the CDR3: TGCAGCGCTCACAGGGAGTCGAACACTGAAGCTTTCTTT.

This clonotype was counted many times. V is TRBV7-3 and J is TRBJ2-5, with TRBD2 matching over 7 bases. Germline CDR1 and CDR2: SGHTA and FQGTGA. The junction had 5 bases not matched to a gene; V was cut back by 1 base and J by 3 bases. The CDR3 covers 15 residues. As DNA, the CDR3 is TGTGCCAGCAGCTTAAGCGGCAGCGGGAAAGAGACCCAGTACTTC. It specifies CASSLSGSGKETQYF.

This clonotype showed up just a few times. The rearrangement uses TRBV11-1 and TRBJ2-7; TRBD2 aligns across 10 bases. CDR1 is SGHAT and CDR2 is FQDESV in the germline V gene (reference sequence). V lost 4 bases and J lost 1; bases outside the gene matches: 7. This CDR3 region has 16 residues. CDR3 sequence reads: CASSSLAGVGSYEQYF. DNA for the CDR3: TGTGCCAGCAGCTCGCTAGCGGGAGTCGGATCCTACGAGCAGTACTTC.

This clonotype was detected ten times or more. This chain links TRBV30 with TRBJ1-3; TRBD1 might be the D (5 bases). CDR3 length: 15 residues. Trimming removed 3 bases from V and 4 bases from J, with 16 bases in between. The germline gives CDR1 GTSNPN, CDR2 SVGIG (reference sequence). CDR3: CAWRGDPRRGNTIYF. The CDR3 nucleotides are TGTGCCTGGAGGGGGGACCCCAGAAGAGGAAACACCATATATTTT.

This clonotype occurred a few times. This likely comes from a read error, as the CDR3 has no conserved phenylalanine or tryptophan at its end. The chain has TRBV28 and TRBJ2-2; D possibly corresponds to TRBD2 (6 bases). From germline, CDR1 is MDHEN and CDR2 SYDVKM. The V gene lost 7 bases and the J gene lost 6 bases, with 9 bases spanning the gap. The CDR3 has 12 residues. DNA for the CDR3: TGTGCCAGCAACCCGGGAGCCGGGGAGCTGTTTCTT. It codes for CASNPGAGELFL.

Ten or more counts support this clonotype. The chain employs TRBV20-1 and TRBJ1-5; D is undetermined. Per germline, CDR1 DFQATT and CDR2 SNEGSKA (reference sequence). This CDR3 is built from 16 residues. Trimming took off 0 bases at V and 0 bases at J, with 12 bases between the two ends. CDR3 in amino acids: CSARDFTPSSNQPQHF. The CDR3 nucleotides are TGCAGTGCTAGAGATTTTACACCATCTAGCAATCAGCCCCAGCATTTT.

This clonotype was seen only a few times. This may arise from a read error, as a much more abundant clone is one base away. This chain links TRBV28 with TRBJ1-3, with TRBD1 matching over 7 bases. CDR3 length equals 17 residues. CDR1 MDHEN and CDR2 SYDVKM come from the germline V gene. Trimming removed 8 bases from V and 0 bases from J; junction bases left unmatched: 13. CDR3 protein: CASGPPPGQHSGNTIYF. The CDR3 nucleotides are TGTGCCAGCGGCCCCCCCCCGGGACAGCACTCTGGAAACACCATATATTTT.

This chain connects TRBV12-3 or TRBV12-4 to TRBJ1-6; D is perhaps TRBD1 (5 bases). The CDR3 is 15 residues long. V lost 6 bases and J 5 bases, leaving 14 bases between the germline ends. The CDR3 reads CASRTTGTNNSPLHF. In DNA, the CDR3 is TGTGCCAGCAGGACAACCGGGACGAATAATTCACCCCTCCACTTT.

The V gene is TRBV27, the J gene TRBJ2-3, with D uncertain. The V end was cut by 5 bases, the J end by 2 bases, with 17 bases between. The CDR3 has 16 residues. CDR1 is MNHEY and CDR2 is SMNVEV in the germline V gene (reference sequence). DNA of the CDR3: TGTGCCAGCAGTGACGCCCAGAAAGGTCTCACAGATACGCAGTATTTT. Protein sequence: CASSDAQKGLTDTQYF.

At least ten counts were recorded for this clonotype. This chain joins TRBV4-2 and TRBJ2-7, with 10 bases aligning to TRBD2. J was trimmed by 6 bases and V by 0 bases; bases with no gene match: 5. Germline V gives CDR1 LGHNA, CDR2 YNFKEQ. The CDR3 covers 15 residues. CDR3 amino acids: CASSQEAASGSEQYF. CDR3 coding DNA: TGTGCCAGCAGCCAAGAGGCGGCTAGCGGGAGCGAGCAGTACTTC.

The gene calls are TRBV12-5 and TRBJ1-5, with a tentative D call TRBD1 (5 bases). Germline V gene data show CDR1 as LGHNT and CDR2 as FRNRAP. Trimming shortened V by 6 bases and J by 5 bases, and 11 bases separated the two germline ends. The CDR3 runs 13 residues. For the CDR3, the DNA is TGTGCTAGTGGAAACGACAGCGATCAGCCCCAGCATTTT. The encoded protein is CASGNDSDQPQHF.

The chain joins TRBV12-3 or TRBV12-4 to TRBJ2-5; 9 bases match TRBD2. CDR3 length: 15 residues. With V trimmed by 5 bases and J by 2 bases, 6 bases remained unmatched. CDR3 DNA: TGTGCCAGCAGTCCTCTAGCGGGAAGGCAAGAGACCCAGTACTTC. It yields the protein CASSPLAGRQETQYF.

The chain combines TRBV20-1 with TRBJ2-7; maybe TRBD1 (5 bases). The V gene lost 3 bases and the J gene lost 3 bases, with 15 bases spanning the gap. The CDR3 contains 14 residues. The germline CDR1 and CDR2 sequences are DFQATT and SNEGSKA (reference sequence). The CDR3 DNA sequence: TGCAGTGCTAGTCATTTACAGGAGAACTACGAGCAGTACTTC. Translation: CSASHLQENYEQYF.